A single sample is the source of the 5 T cell receptor beta chains below, sequenced in a study of T cell responses to AZD1222 COVID-19 vaccine. Method: immunoSEQ multiplex PCR; TCRdb's copy keeps in-frame clones and lacks some. The table shows about 100,000 clones, with 80% to 95% occurring only once. This specimen was peripheral blood, taken 28 days after the second AZD1222 dose. The receptors here all came from an adult who received the AZD1222 COVID-19 vaccine.

The chain uses TRBV7-6 and TRBJ2-7, with TRBD2 matching 9 bases. Germline assignment: CDR1 SGHVS and CDR2 FNYEAQ. CDR3 length: 15 residues. With 1 base clipped from V and 5 bases from J, the junction kept 6 bases outside the gene matches. The CDR3 DNA reads as TGTGCCAGCAGCTTAGTAGATAGCGGGAGTGACGAGCAGTACTTC. Residues: CASSLVDSGSDEQYF.

For the CDR3, the DNA is TGCGCCAGCAGCGGGGACTTCCAAGAGACCCAGTACTTC. Residues: CASSGDFQETQYF. The V and J genes are TRBV5-1 and TRBJ2-5; D is possibly TRBD2 (6 bases). The CDR3 sequence is 13 residues long. V was clipped by 4 bases and J by 1 base, with 8 bases between them. Germline V gene data show CDR1 as SGHRS and CDR2 as YFSETQ.

The J gene is TRBJ2-7, the V gene TRBV6-5; D is possibly TRBD2 (6 bases). Germline lookup yields CDR1 MNHEY and CDR2 SVGAGI. CDR3 length: 15 amino acids. Trimming took 7 bases from V and 5 from J, leaving 21 bases between them. This chain's CDR3 is CASTRTGLSGHEQYF. The CDR3 nucleotides read TGTGCCAGCACCAGAACGGGGCTTAGCGGCCACGAGCAGTACTTC.

V usage is TRBV27 and J usage is TRBJ1-2; TRBD1 agrees at 9 bases. The germline V gene has CDR1 MNHEY and CDR2 SMNVEV (reference sequence). The CDR3 length is 13 residues. Trimming removed 5 bases from V and 4 bases from J; junction bases left unmatched: 2. In DNA, the CDR3 is TGTGCCAGCAGTCCGGGACAGGGCTATGGCTACACCTTC. This codes for CASSPGQGYGYTF.

The chain links TRBV7-9 to TRBJ2-7, with 7 bases lining up with TRBD2. The germline V gene encodes CDR1 SEHNR and CDR2 FQNEAQ (reference sequence). V lost 5 bases, J lost 0 bases, and 4 bases stayed unmatched. The length of the CDR3 is 14 residues. The CDR3 nucleotides read TGTGCCAGCAGCGGGGGGACTACCTCCTACGAGCAGTACTTC. Translating it yields CASSGGTTSYEQYF.